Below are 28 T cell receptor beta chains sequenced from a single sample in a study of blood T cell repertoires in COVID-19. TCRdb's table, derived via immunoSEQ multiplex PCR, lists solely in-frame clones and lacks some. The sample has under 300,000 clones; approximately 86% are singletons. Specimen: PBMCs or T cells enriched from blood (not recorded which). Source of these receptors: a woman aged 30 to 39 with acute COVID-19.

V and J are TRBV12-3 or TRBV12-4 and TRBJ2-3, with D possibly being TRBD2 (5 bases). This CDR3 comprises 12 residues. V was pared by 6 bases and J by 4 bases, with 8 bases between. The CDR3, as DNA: TGTGCCAGCAGCTCGGGATCAGATACGCAGTATTTT. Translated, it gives CASSSGSDTQYF.

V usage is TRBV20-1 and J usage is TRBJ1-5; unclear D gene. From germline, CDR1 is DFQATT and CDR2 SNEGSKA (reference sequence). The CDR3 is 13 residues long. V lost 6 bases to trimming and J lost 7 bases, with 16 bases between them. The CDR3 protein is CSASRPQAQPQHF. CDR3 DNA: TGCAGTGCAAGTAGGCCCCAAGCGCAGCCCCAGCATTTT.

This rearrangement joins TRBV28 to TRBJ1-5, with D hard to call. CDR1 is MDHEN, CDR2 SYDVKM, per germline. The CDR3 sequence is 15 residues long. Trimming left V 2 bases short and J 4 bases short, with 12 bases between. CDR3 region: CASSLSLGVNQPQHF. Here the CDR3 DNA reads TGTGCCAGCAGTTTAAGTCTCGGAGTAAATCAGCCCCAGCATTTT.

The CDR3 is CASSLGQAGETQYF. CDR3 coding DNA: TGTGCCAGCAGCTTAGGTCAGGCTGGGGAGACCCAGTACTTC. The chain links TRBV5-4 to TRBJ2-5; D is unresolved. Germline-derived CDR1 and CDR2 are SGHNT and YYREEE (reference sequence). The CDR3 sequence is 14 residues long. The V end lost 2 bases, the J end lost 5 bases, and 13 bases lay between the germline ends.

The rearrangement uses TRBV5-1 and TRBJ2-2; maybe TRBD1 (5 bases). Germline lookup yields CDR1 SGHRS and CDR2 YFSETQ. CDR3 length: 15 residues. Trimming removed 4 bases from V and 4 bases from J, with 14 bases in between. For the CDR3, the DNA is TGCGCCAGCAGCCCGATGGACAAACTCACCGGGGAGCTGTTTTTT. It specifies CASSPMDKLTGELFF.

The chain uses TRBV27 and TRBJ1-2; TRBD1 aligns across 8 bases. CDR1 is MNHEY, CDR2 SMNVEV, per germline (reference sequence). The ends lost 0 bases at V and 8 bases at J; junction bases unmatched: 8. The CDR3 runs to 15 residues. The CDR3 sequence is CASSLSGTGSIGYTF. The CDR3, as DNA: TGTGCCAGCAGTTTATCGGGGACAGGAAGTATCGGCTACACCTTC.

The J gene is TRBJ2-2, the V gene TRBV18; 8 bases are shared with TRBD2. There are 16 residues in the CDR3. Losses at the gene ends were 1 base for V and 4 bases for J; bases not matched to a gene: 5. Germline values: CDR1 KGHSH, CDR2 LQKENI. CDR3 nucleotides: TGTGCCAGCTCACCACGGGGCAGCGGGGGCACCGGGGAGCTGTTTTTT. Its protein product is CASSPRGSGGTGELFF.

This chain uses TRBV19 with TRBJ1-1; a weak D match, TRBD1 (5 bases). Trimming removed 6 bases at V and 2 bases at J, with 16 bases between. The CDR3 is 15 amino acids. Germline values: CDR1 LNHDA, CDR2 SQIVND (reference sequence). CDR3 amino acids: CASRPSLGGNTEAFF. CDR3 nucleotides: TGTGCCAGTAGACCCTCGTTGGGGGGAAACACTGAAGCTTTCTTT.

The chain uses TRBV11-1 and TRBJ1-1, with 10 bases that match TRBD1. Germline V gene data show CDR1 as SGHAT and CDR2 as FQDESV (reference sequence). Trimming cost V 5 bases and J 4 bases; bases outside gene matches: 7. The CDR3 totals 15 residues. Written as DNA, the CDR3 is TGTGCCAGCAGCCCGGGGGACAGGGGCGGCACTGAAGCTTTCTTT. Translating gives CASSPGDRGGTEAFF. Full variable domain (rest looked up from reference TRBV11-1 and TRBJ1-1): EAEVAQSPRYKITEKSQAVAFWCDPISGHATLYWYRQILGQGPELLVQFQDESVVDDSQLPKDRFSAERLKGVDSTLKIQPAELGDSAMYLCASSPGDRGGTEAFFGQGTRLTVV.

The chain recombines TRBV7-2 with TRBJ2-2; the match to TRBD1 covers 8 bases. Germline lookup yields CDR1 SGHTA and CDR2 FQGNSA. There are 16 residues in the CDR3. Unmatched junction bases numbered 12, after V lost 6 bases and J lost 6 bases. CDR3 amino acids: CASSLHGQGGAGELFF. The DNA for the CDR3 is TGTGCCAGCAGTTTACATGGACAGGGTGGAGCCGGGGAGCTGTTTTTT.

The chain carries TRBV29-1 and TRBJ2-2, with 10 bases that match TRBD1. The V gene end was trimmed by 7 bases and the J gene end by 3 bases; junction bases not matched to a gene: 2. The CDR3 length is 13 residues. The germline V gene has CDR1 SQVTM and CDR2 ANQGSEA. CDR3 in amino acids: CSGGQGDTGELFF. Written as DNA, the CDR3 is TGCAGCGGTGGACAGGGGGACACCGGGGAGCTGTTTTTT.

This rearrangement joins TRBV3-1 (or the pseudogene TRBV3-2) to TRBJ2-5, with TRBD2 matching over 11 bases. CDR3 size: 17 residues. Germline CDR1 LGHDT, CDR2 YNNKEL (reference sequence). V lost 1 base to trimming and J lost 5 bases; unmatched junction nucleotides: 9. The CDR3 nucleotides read TGTGCCAGCAGCCAAGGGAGGTTAGCGGGGGGGCATGAGACCCAGTACTTC. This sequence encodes CASSQGRLAGGHETQYF.

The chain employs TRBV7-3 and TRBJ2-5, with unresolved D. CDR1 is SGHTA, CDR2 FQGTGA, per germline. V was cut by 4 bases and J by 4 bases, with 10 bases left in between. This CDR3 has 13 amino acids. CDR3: CASSSYSRETQYF. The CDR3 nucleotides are TGTGCCAGCAGCTCATATTCGAGAGAGACCCAGTACTTC.

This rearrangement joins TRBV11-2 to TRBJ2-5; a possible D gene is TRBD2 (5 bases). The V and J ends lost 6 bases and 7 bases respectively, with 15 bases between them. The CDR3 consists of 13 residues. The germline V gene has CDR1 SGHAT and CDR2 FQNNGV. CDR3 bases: TGTGCCAGCAGGGTGGAATCCAGCGGGACCCAGTACTTC. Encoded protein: CASRVESSGTQYF.

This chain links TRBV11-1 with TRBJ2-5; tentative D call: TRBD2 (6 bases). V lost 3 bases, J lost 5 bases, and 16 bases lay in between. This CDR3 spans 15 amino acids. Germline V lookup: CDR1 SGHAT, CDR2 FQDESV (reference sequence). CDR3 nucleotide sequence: TGTGCCAGCAGCTTCGGGGGTGAACTTGTGGAGACCCAGTACTTC. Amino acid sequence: CASSFGGELVETQYF. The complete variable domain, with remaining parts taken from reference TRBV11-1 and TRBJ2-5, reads EAEVAQSPRYKITEKSQAVAFWCDPISGHATLYWYRQILGQGPELLVQFQDESVVDDSQLPKDRFSAERLKGVDSTLKIQPAELGDSAMYLCASSFGGELVETQYFGPGTRLLVL.

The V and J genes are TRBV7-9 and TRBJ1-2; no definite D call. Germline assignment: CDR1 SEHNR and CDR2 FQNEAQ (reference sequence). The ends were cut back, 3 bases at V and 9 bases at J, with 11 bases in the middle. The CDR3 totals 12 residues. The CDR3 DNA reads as TGTGCCAGCAGCTTTTTTCCCATCAGCTACACCTTC. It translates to CASSFFPISYTF.

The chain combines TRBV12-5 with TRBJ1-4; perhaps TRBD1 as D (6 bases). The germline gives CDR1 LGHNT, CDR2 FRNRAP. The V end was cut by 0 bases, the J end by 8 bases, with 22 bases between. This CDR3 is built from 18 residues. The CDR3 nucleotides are TGTGCTAGTGGTTTGGTATCACAGGGTCGCTTTGTTTGGGAAAAACTGTTTTTT. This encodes CASGLVSQGRFVWEKLFF.

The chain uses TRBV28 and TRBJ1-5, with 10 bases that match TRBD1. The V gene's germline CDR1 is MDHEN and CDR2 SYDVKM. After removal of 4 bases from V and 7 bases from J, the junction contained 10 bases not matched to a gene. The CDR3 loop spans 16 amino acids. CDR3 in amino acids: CASSSSPGQGIQPQHF. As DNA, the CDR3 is TGTGCCAGCAGTTCGTCTCCGGGACAGGGGATCCAGCCCCAGCATTTT.

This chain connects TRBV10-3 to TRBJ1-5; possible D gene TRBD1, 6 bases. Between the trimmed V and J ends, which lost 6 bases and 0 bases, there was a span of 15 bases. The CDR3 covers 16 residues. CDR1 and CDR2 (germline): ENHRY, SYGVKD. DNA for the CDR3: TGTGCCATCAGCCGGGCAGGGGAACCTAGCAATCAGCCCCAGCATTTT. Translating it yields CAISRAGEPSNQPQHF.

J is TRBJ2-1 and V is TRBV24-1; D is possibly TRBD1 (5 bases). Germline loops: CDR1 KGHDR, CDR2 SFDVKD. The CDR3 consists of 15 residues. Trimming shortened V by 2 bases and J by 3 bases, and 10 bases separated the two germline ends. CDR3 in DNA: TGTGCCACCAGTGATTGTTGGGGCTTCTACAATGAGCAGTTCTTC. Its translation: CATSDCWGFYNEQFF.

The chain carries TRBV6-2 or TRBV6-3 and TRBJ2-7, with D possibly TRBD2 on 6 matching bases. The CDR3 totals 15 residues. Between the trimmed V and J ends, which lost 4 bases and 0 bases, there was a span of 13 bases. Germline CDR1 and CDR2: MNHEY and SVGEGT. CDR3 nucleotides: TGTGCCAGCAGTTTCGGCGGGGACCACTCCTACGAGCAGTACTTC. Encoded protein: CASSFGGDHSYEQYF.

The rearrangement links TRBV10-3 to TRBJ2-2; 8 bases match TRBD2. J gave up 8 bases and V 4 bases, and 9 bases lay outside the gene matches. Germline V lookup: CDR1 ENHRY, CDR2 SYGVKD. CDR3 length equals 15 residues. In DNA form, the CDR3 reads TGTGCCATCAGTGTAGGAGCGGGAGAGTCAGGGGAGCTGTTTTTT. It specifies CAISVGAGESGELFF.

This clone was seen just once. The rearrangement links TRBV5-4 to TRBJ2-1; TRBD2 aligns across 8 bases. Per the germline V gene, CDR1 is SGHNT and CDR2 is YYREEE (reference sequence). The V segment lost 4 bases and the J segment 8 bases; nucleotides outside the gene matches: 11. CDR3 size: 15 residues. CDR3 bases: TGTGCCAGCAGCCCCACGGGAGGGCCAGTCGATGAGCAGTTCTTC. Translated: CASSPTGGPVDEQFF.

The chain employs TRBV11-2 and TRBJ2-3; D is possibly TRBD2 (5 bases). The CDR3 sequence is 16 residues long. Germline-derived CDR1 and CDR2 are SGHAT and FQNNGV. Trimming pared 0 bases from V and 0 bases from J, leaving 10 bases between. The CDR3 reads CASSLEGRTSTDTQYF. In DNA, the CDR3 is TGTGCCAGCAGCTTAGAAGGTCGGACTAGCACAGATACGCAGTATTTT.

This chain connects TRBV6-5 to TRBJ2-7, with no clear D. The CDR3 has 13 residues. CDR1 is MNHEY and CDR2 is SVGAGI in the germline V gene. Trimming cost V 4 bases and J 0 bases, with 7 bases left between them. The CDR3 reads CASSSPSSYEQYF. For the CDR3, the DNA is TGTGCCAGCAGTTCCCCGAGCTCCTACGAGCAGTACTTC.

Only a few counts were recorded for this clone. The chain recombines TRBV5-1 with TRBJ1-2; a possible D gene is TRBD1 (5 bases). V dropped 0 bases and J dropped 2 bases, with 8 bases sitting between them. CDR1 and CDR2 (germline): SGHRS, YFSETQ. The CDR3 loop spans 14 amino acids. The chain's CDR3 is CASSLEGPNYGYTF. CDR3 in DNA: TGCGCCAGCAGCTTGGAGGGGCCGAACTATGGCTACACCTTC.

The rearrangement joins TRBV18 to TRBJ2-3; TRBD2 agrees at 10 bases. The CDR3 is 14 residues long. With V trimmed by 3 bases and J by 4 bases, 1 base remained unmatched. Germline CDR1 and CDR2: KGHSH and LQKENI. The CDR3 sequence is CASSPGTSADTQYF. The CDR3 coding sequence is TGTGCCAGCTCACCTGGGACTAGCGCAGATACGCAGTATTTT.

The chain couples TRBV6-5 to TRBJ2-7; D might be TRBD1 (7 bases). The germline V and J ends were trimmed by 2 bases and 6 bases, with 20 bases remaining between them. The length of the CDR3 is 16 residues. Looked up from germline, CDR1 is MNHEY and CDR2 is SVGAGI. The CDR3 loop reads CASSYDASGGRFEQYF. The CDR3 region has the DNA TGTGCCAGCAGTTACGACGCATCAGGGGGGCGATTCGAGCAGTACTTC.